This TCR beta chain was found in a study of blood T cells in healthy people across ages. Study results and limitations: More naive CD4+ cells and higher diversity were found in long-lived than in aged donors.

Concerning this clonotype: Its antigen is unidentified.

Ranging in age from about 6 to 100, the donors were healthy Caucasian individuals from Russia. Whenever a sample was processed, at least 7 million PBMCs were isolated. Germline V gene lookup returns CDR1 SNHLY and CDR2 FYNNEI. V was cut by 4 bases and J by 7 bases, with 11 bases left in between. The CDR3 has 12 residues. The second PCR ran about 6 to 11 cycles with a sample-barcoded 5' primer and J-beta primers. Each cDNA molecule received a tag from a template-switch adaptor that had 12 random nucleotides. One entry per CDR3 protein results from TCRdb running MiXCR on the 5' RACE reads. The table includes over 700,000 distinct CDR3 sequences, about 55% detected once.

Source material: blood. This TCR was recovered from a man older than 75 in good health. This chain uses TRBV2 with TRBJ2-7, with D unclear. This chain's CDR3 is CASSVLWGEQYF. The CDR3 nucleotides read TGTGCCAGCAGTGTTTTATGGGGAGAGCAGTACTTC.